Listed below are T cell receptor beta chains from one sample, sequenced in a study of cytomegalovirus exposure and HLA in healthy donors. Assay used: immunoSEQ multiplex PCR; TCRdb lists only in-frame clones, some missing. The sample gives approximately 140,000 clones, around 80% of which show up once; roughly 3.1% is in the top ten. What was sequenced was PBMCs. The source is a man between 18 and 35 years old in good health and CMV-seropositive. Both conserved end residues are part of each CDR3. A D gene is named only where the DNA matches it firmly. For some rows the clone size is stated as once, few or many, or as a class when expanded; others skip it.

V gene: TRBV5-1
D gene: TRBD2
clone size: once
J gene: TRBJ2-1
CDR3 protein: CASSRTSGGGNEQFF
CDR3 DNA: TGCGCCAGCAGTCGGACTAGCGGGGGAGGGAATGAGCAGTTCTTC

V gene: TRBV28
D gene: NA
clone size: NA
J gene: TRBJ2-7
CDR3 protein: CASSSRQVHEQYF
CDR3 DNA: TGTGCCAGCAGTTCAAGACAGGTCCACGAGCAGTACTTC

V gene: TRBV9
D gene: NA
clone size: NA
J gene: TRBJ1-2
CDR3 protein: CASSATGNYGYTF
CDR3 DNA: TGTGCCAGCAGCGCAACAGGGAACTATGGCTACACCTTC

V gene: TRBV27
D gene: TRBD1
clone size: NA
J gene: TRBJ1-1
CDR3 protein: CASSPGTGGLEAFF
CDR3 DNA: TGTGCCAGCAGTCCGGGGACAGGGGGCCTTGAAGCTTTCTTT

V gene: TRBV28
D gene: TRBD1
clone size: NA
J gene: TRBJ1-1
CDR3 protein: CASSYRTGLNTEAFF
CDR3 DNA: TGTGCCAGCAGCTATCGGACAGGGCTGAACACTGAAGCTTTCTTT

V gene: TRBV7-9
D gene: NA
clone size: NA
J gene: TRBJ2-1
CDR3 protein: CSSSLTTAPNEQFF
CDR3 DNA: TGTTCCAGCAGCTTAACGACAGCTCCGAATGAGCAGTTCTTC

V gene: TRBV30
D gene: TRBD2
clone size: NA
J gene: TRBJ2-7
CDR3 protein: CAWTALATSEQYF
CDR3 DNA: TGTGCCTGGACTGCACTAGCGACGAGCGAGCAGTACTTC

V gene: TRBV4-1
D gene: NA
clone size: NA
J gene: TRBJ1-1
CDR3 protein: CASSQGIQGNTEAFF
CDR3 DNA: TGCGCCAGCAGCCAAGGTATACAGGGGAACACTGAAGCTTTCTTT

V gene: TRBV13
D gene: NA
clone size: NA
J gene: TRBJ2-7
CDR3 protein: CASSSDRTYEQYF
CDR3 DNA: TGTGCCAGCAGCTCTGACAGGACATACGAGCAGTACTTC

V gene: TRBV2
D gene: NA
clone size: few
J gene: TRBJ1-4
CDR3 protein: CASSPINEKLFF
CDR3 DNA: TGTGCCAGCAGTCCTATAAATGAAAAACTGTTTTTT

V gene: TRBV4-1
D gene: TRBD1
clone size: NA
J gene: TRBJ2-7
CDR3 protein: CASSPGQGAREQYF
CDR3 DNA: TGCGCCAGCAGCCCCGGACAGGGGGCGAGGGAGCAGTACTTC

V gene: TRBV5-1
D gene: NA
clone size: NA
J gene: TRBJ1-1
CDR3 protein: CASSFLQGNTEAFF
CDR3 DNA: TGCGCCAGCAGCTTCTTACAGGGGAACACTGAAGCTTTCTTT

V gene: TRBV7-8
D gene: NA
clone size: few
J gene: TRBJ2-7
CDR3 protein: CASSSNWDTYEQYF
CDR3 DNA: TGTGCCAGCAGCTCGAACTGGGACACTTACGAGCAGTACTTC

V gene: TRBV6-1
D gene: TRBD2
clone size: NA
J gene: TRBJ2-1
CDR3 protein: CASTLSGGPFNEQFF
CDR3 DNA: TGTGCCAGCACCCTTAGCGGGGGCCCCTTCAATGAGCAGTTCTTC

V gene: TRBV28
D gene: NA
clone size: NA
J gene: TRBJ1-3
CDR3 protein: CASSFQGLSGNTIYF
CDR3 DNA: TGTGCCAGCAGTTTTCAGGGGCTCTCTGGAAACACCATATATTTT

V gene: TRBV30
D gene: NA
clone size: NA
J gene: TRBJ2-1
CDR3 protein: CAWSLRTADNEQFF
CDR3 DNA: TGTGCCTGGAGTTTGAGGACAGCCGACAATGAGCAGTTCTTC

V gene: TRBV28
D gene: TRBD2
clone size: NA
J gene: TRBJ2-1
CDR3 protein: CASSLLAGDLNEQFF
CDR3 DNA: TGTGCCAGCAGCCTACTAGCGGGAGACCTCAATGAGCAGTTCTTC

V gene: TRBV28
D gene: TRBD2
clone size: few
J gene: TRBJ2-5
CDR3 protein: CASRPPGGAGVTQYF
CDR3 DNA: TGTGCCAGCAGACCACCCGGGGGGGCAGGCGTGACCCAGTACTTC

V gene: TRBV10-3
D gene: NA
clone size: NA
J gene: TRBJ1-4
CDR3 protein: CAISETFTDTNEKLFF
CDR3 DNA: TGTGCCATCAGTGAGACATTTACAGACACTAATGAAAAACTGTTTTTT

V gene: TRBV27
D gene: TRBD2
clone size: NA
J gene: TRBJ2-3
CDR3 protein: CASSSWTSGLTDTQYF
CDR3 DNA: TGTGCCAGCAGTTCCTGGACTAGCGGACTCACAGATACGCAGTATTTT

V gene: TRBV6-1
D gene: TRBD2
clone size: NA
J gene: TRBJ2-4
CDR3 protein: CASSEGLAGAKNIQYF
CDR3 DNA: TGTGCCAGCAGTGAAGGACTAGCGGGAGCCAAAAACATTCAGTACTTC

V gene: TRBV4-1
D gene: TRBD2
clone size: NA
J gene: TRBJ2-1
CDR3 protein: CASTSPAGGINEQFF
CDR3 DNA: TGCGCCAGCACCTCCCCAGCGGGAGGGATCAATGAGCAGTTCTTC

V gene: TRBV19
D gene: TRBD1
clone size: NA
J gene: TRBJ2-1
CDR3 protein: CASEGTGVANEQFF
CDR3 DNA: TGTGCCAGTGAAGGGACAGGGGTTGCCAATGAGCAGTTCTTC

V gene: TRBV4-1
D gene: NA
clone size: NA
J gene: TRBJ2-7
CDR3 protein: CASSQAPPGLRNPYEQYF
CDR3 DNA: TGCGCCAGCAGCCAAGCACCCCCGGGACTTCGTAACCCCTACGAGCAGTACTTC

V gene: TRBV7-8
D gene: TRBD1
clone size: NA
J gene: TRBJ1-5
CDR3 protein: CASSLVGTANQPQHF
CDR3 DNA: TGTGCCAGCAGCTTAGTCGGGACAGCTAATCAGCCCCAGCATTTT

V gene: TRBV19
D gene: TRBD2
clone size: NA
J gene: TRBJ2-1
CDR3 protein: CASSPLLAGGPNEQFF
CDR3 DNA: TGTGCCAGTAGTCCCTTACTAGCGGGAGGGCCCAATGAGCAGTTCTTC

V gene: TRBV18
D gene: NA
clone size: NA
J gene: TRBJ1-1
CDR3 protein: CASSPQRPRGKNTEAFF
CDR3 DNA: TGTGCCAGCTCACCACAACGCCCGCGGGGAAAGAACACTGAAGCTTTCTTT

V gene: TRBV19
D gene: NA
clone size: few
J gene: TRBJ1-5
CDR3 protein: CASSIDSYSNQPQHF
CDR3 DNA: TGTGCCAGTAGTATCGACAGCTATAGCAATCAGCCCCAGCATTTT

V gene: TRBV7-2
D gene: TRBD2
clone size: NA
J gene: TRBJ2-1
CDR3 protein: CASSRTSGSADEQFF
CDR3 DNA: TGTGCCAGCAGCCGGACTAGCGGGAGTGCCGATGAGCAGTTCTTC

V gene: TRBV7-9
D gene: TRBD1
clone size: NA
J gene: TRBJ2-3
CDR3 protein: CASSRGRTDTQYF
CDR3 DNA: TGTGCCAGCAGCAGGGGGCGCACAGATACGCAGTATTTT

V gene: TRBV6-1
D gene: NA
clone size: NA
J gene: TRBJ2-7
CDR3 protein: CAGGVQGWNEQYF
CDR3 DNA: TGTGCCGGAGGGGTACAGGGGTGGAACGAGCAGTACTTC

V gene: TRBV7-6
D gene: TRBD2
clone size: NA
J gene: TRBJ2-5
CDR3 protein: CASSLGGVGSETQYF
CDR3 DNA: TGTGCCAGCAGCTTGGGAGGGGTGGGGAGTGAGACCCAGTACTTC

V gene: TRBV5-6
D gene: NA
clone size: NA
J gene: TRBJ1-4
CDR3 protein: CASSLSGKGIRVSEKLFF
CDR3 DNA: TGTGCCAGCAGCTTGTCGGGGAAGGGTATTCGCGTGAGTGAAAAACTGTTTTTT

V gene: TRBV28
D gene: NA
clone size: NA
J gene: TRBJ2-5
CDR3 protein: CASSSGELRETQYF
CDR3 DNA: TGTGCCAGCAGTTCCGGGGAGCTCCGGGAGACCCAGTACTTC

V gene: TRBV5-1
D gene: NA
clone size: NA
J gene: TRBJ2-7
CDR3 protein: CASSSLDWEYSYEQYF
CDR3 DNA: TGCGCCAGCAGCTCCCTCGATTGGGAGTATTCCTACGAGCAGTACTTC

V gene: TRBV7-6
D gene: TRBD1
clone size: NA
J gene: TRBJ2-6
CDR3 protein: CASSDRGAGTFSSGANVLTF
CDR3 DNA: TGTGCCAGCAGCGACAGGGGGGCCGGGACTTTCAGCTCTGGGGCCAACGTCCTGACTTTC

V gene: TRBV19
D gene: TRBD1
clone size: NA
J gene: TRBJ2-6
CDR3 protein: CASGLDRVYSGANVLTF
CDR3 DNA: TGTGCCAGTGGACTGGACAGGGTTTATTCTGGGGCCAACGTCCTGACTTTC

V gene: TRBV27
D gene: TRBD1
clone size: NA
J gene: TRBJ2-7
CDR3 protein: CASSADQGAQYF
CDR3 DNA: TGTGCCAGCAGTGCTGATCAGGGGGCGCAGTACTTC

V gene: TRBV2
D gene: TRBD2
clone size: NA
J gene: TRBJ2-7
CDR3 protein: CASKPSGSYEQYF
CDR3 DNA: TGTGCCAGCAAGCCTAGCGGGAGCTACGAGCAGTACTTC

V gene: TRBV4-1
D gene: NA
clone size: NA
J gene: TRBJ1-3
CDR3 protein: CASSQGVAGVGGNTIYF
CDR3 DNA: TGCGCCAGCAGCCAAGGGGTTGCAGGGGTAGGTGGAAACACCATATATTTT

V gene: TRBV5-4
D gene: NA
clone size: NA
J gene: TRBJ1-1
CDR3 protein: CASSGLNTEAFF
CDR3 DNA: TGTGCCAGCAGCGGCCTGAACACTGAAGCTTTCTTT

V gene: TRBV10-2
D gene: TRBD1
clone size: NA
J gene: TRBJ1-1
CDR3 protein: CASSANRGRVEAFF
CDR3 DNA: TGCGCCAGCAGTGCGAACAGGGGGAGGGTTGAAGCTTTCTTT

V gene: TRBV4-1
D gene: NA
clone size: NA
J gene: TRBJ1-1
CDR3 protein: CASSQAPGTEAFF
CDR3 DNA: TGCGCCAGCAGCCAGGCACCAGGCACTGAAGCTTTCTTT

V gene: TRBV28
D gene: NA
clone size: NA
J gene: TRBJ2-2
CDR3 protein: CASSHGTALNTGELFF
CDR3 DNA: TGTGCCAGCAGCCACGGGACTGCCTTGAACACCGGGGAGCTGTTTTTT

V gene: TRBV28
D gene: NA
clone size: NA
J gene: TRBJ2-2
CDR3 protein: CASSFWRATGELFF
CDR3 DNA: TGTGCCAGCAGTTTCTGGAGGGCCACCGGGGAGCTGTTTTTT

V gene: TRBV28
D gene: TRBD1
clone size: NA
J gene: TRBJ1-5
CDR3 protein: CASSETGQGNQPQHF
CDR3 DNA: TGTGCCAGCAGTGAGACGGGACAGGGCAATCAGCCCCAGCATTTT

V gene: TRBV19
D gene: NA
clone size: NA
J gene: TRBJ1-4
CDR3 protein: CASSMRVGHEKLFF
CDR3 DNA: TGTGCCAGTAGTATGAGGGTCGGGCACGAAAAACTGTTTTTT

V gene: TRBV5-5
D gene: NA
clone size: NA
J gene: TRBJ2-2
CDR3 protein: CASSPDSPTGELFF
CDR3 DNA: TGTGCCAGCAGCCCGGACAGCCCTACCGGGGAGCTGTTTTTT

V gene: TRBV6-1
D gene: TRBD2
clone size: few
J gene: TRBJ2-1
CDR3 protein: CASSGDLAGESYNEQFF
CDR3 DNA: TGTGCCAGCAGTGGAGATTTAGCGGGAGAGTCATACAATGAGCAGTTCTTC

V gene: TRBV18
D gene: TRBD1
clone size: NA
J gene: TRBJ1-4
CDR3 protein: CASSPQGQGPNEKLFF
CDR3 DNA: TGTGCCAGCTCACCACAGGGACAGGGGCCTAATGAAAAACTGTTTTTT

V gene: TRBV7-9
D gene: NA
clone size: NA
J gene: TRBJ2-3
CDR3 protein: CASSLLRAVVSGTDTQYF
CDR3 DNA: TGTGCCAGCAGCTTACTGAGGGCGGTTGTTTCTGGCACAGATACGCAGTATTTT

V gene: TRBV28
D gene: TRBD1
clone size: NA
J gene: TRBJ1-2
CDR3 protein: CASSSGTASNYGYTF
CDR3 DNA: TGTGCCAGCAGCTCAGGGACAGCCTCTAACTATGGCTACACCTTC

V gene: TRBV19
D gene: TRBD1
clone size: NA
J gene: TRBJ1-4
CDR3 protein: CASSMDRSGKLFF
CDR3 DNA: TGTGCCAGTAGTATGGACAGGTCGGGAAAACTGTTTTTT